This section outlines one T cell receptor beta chain sequence together with its context. Its antigen is currently not known. No qualities accompany the bases; no much larger clone lies one base away. The ViraFEST assay stimulated PBMC with viral peptide pools and then used TCR sequencing to identify antigen-specific CD4+ T cell clonotypes by expansion. After around eleven days of culture, CD4+ T cells were isolated with the EasySep CD4+ T cell isolation kit. PCR-confirmed SARS-CoV-2 infection had occurred in convalescent patients between March and December 2020, before the Alpha, Beta and Delta variants emerged in the United States. Approximately 2 million PBMC per well were cultured in IMDM with 5% human AB serum, roughly 10 IU/ml IL-2 and gentamicin, plus 10 ug/ml peptides. Half of the culture medium was replaced with fresh IL-2-containing medium on days 3 and 7. Unless noted otherwise, every peptide stimulation condition was grown in triplicate wells. PBMC were separated from whole blood using Ficoll-Paque Plus gradient centrifugation and were then either cryopreserved at -140C or used fresh. The overlapping peptide pools covered the spike proteins of SARS-CoV-2 and of the common cold coronaviruses HCoV-NL63, HCoV-OC43 and HCoV-229E. The QIAamp micro DNA kit was used to extract genomic DNA from the cultured CD4+ T cells.

The sample originates from a study of vaccination effects on CD4 cells after COVID-19 (dated 2022 in TCRdb). Study-level background: Two doses of either the BNT162b2 or the mRNA-1273 mRNA SARS-CoV-2 vaccine were administered to participants. Altogether, around 9 COVID-19 convalescent patients and several SARS-CoV-2-naive healthy vaccine recipients made up the full study. The study compared SARS-CoV-2 spike-specific CD4+ TCR repertoires before and after mRNA vaccination in COVID-19 convalescent patients and infection-naive vaccine recipients. In the study, cultures from other donors were sequenced using the Oncomine TCR Beta short-read assay on an Illumina iSeq 100. In a couple of convalescent patients, pre-vaccine samples were collected 16 days and one week ahead of the first dose, 142 and 148 days after COVID-19 diagnosis. The full study reports these points: In convalescent patients, the post-vaccine spike-reactive repertoire consisted mainly of new vaccine-induced clones, largely distinct from infection-induced clones. Only a small number of convalescent patients were included, and no early post-infection timepoints were available, which limited the study. Clones induced by infection and clones induced by vaccination both contracted markedly at late timepoints after vaccination, which fits with T cell responses waning over time.

Library generation was performed with the immunoSEQ multiplex PCR assay. DNA from the cultured and isolated CD4+ T cells underwent TCR beta CDR3 sequencing. As for how the authors treated the data: Non-productive TCR sequences were removed, reads were trimmed to the CDR3 region, and CDR3s of at least 7 amino acids were retained. Antigen-specific clonotypes were identified with the MANAFEST web app by comparing expansion in peptide wells against reference cultures. To count as positive, a clone had to show expansion at FDR<0.05 compared with the reference and with all other wells, an odds ratio above 5, and a frequency above 0.1% in two replicate wells. Clonotypes significantly expanded in SARS-CoV-2 spike wells and in at least one common cold coronavirus spike condition were defined as cross-reactive. CDR3 similarity was assessed by Levenshtein distance using the stringdist R package, and unrooted trees were constructed with ape in R 3.6.1. In TCRdb, the immuneACCESS table is reduced to in-frame sequences with V and J assigned. These tables do not hold every clone; where another copy was compared, an unresolved V gene accounts for under half, and the others remain unexplained. That table gives V, J and clone size, and the DNA gave D and trimming. In this sample the table shows around 24,000 clones, around 77% of which occur a single time. Around 16% of the sample goes to the ten largest clones.

CDR1 and CDR2 (MNHEY, SVGAGI) derive from the germline V gene. The CDR3 measures 13 amino acids from cysteine to phenylalanine. Of all the DNA, just the CDR3 is kept, 39 bases in frame from base 1. V is shortened by 7 bases, J by 6 bases, and the region joining them spans 10 bases. The TCR originated in a human donor who had a prior SARS-CoV-2 infection. The source material was CD4+ T cells from PBMCs cultured with SARS-CoV-2 spike peptides, sampled before COVID-19 vaccination. The sample's cell subset or site label is to be understood as: SARS-CoV-2 spike overlapping peptide pool stimulation. The V and J genes are TRBV6-5 and TRBJ1-6; the D gene cannot be named for sure. Read as DNA, the sequence is TGTGCCAGCAAAGAGGAACTTAATTCACCCCTCCACTTT. Its coded protein is CASKEELNSPLHF.